These 28 T cell receptor beta chains originate from one sample sequenced in a study of control samples from healthy donors and cancer patients. Profiling relied on immunoSEQ multiplex PCR, and the TCRdb table lists in-frame clones only, not all of them. This sample has 85,000 to 100,000 clones, with more than 80% found just once. The specimen was blood. The receptors shown here come from a young man in good health.

The J gene is TRBJ2-5, the V gene TRBV24-1, with 7 bases fitting TRBD1. Germline V lookup: CDR1 KGHDR, CDR2 SFDVKD. The CDR3 runs 17 residues. The ends lost 7 bases at V and 5 bases at J; junction bases unmatched: 18. In DNA form, the CDR3 reads TGTGCCACCAGCGACTCCTCCGGAGCAGGGGGTCTGGAGACCCAGTACTTC. Translated: CATSDSSGAGGLETQYF.

The chain has TRBV3-1 (or the pseudogene TRBV3-2) and TRBJ2-5; TRBD1 is a possible D gene (6 bases). The CDR3 length is 15 residues. Germline CDR1 LGHDT, CDR2 YNNKEL (reference sequence). Trimming left V 7 bases short and J 1 base short, with 16 bases between. The CDR3 DNA sequence: TGTGCCAGCACCCGCAACCCGACAGGCCAAGAGACCCAGTACTTC. It is translated as CASTRNPTGQETQYF.

V and J are TRBV7-9 and TRBJ2-3; possibly TRBD2 for D (6 bases). Trimming left V 1 base short and J 0 bases short, with 8 bases between. Germline V lookup: CDR1 SEHNR, CDR2 FQNEAQ (reference sequence). The CDR3 has 15 amino acids. CDR3 residues: CASSLDGGSTDTQYF. The CDR3 DNA reads as TGTGCCAGCAGCTTAGACGGGGGTAGCACAGATACGCAGTATTTT.

The chain has TRBV27 and TRBJ1-2; D unclear. The CDR3 sequence is 17 residues long. The V gene lost 2 bases and the J gene lost 1 base, with 17 bases spanning the gap. CDR1 MNHEY and CDR2 SMNVEV come from the germline V gene (reference sequence). The CDR3 DNA reads as TGTGCCAGCAGTTTAGGTCCAGATCTCTCCTTTAACTATGGCTACACCTTC. Its protein is CASSLGPDLSFNYGYTF.

The chain couples TRBV9 to TRBJ2-7, with 9 bases matching TRBD1. V was clipped by 2 bases and J by 7 bases; unmatched bases: 7. In germline, CDR1 is SGDLS, CDR2 YYNGEE. The CDR3 has 14 amino acids. Here the CDR3 DNA reads TGTGCCAGCAGCGTCTTGGACAGGGGAGGGGAGCAGTACTTC. Translation: CASSVLDRGGEQYF.

The rearrangement links TRBV5-6 to TRBJ1-6; D uncertain. The germline V gene encodes CDR1 SGHDT and CDR2 YYEEEE. V dropped 0 bases and J dropped 1 base, with 5 bases sitting between them. This CDR3 is built from 15 residues. In DNA form, the CDR3 reads TGTGCCAGCAGCTTGGTTGGGTCCTATAATTCACCCCTCCACTTT. Its protein is CASSLVGSYNSPLHF.

The chain joins TRBV9 to TRBJ2-5; 8 nucleotides line up with TRBD1. CDR1 and CDR2 from the germline V gene are SGDLS and YYNGEE. The CDR3 totals 13 residues. V shed 5 bases, J shed 2 bases, and the junction held 2 bases outside the gene matches. DNA for the CDR3: TGTGCCAGCAGACGGACAGGGCAAGAGACCCAGTACTTC. Amino acid sequence: CASRRTGQETQYF.

The chain has TRBV14 and TRBJ2-4, with a possible D match to TRBD1 (6 bases). Germline V gene lookup returns CDR1 SGHDN and CDR2 FVKESK. The ends were cut back, 4 bases at V and 6 bases at J, with 13 bases in the middle. The CDR3 totals 14 residues. CDR3 region: CASSPGTSTNIQYF. The CDR3 DNA is TGTGCCAGCAGCCCTGGGACATCAACAAACATTCAGTACTTC.

J is TRBJ2-3 and V is TRBV5-1; tentative D call: TRBD2 (6 bases). The ends were cut back, 0 bases at V and 5 bases at J, with 10 bases in the middle. Germline-derived CDR1 and CDR2 are SGHRS and YFSETQ. The CDR3 runs 14 residues. The CDR3 region has the DNA TGCGCCAGCAGCTTGGCCGGGGGAGAAGATACGCAGTATTTT. Translated, it gives CASSLAGGEDTQYF.

CDR3 protein: CASSDDFYGYTF. CDR3 nucleotide sequence: TGTGCCAGCAGTGACGACTTCTATGGCTACACCTTC. V and J are TRBV6-4 and TRBJ1-2; no definite D call. Deletions cut 2 bases from V and 4 bases from J, with 5 bases between. The CDR3 length is 12 residues. Germline-derived CDR1 and CDR2 are MRHNA and SNTAGT.

This clone was found once. The V and J genes are TRBV7-9 and TRBJ1-1; TRBD1 agrees at 9 bases. CDR3 length: 15 amino acids. V shed 7 bases and J 0 bases; nucleotides not matched to a gene: 6. Germline lookup yields CDR1 SEHNR and CDR2 FQNEAQ (reference sequence). The CDR3 nucleotides are TGTGCCAGCACCGAGGGACAGGGATTGAACACTGAAGCTTTCTTT. It translates to CASTEGQGLNTEAFF.

This chain links TRBV14 with TRBJ1-4; tentative D call: TRBD1 (6 bases). In germline, CDR1 is SGHDN, CDR2 FVKESK. The germline V and J ends were trimmed by 0 bases and 4 bases, with 15 bases remaining between them. This CDR3 contains 17 residues. This CDR3 reads CASSQDSTGNRNEKLFF. The CDR3 DNA reads TGTGCCAGCAGCCAAGATTCTACAGGGAACCGTAATGAAAAACTGTTTTTT.

The J gene is TRBJ2-5, the V gene TRBV5-1; 8 bases line up with TRBD1. Germline lookup yields CDR1 SGHRS and CDR2 YFSETQ. J lost 1 base, V lost 4 bases, and 6 bases had no gene match. The CDR3 is made up of 15 amino acids. The CDR3 loop reads CASSPDGTGQETQYF. CDR3 DNA sequence: TGCGCCAGCAGCCCCGACGGGACAGGCCAAGAGACCCAGTACTTC.

This clone was detected only once. The rearrangement uses TRBV7-9 and TRBJ1-2; the D gene is possibly TRBD1 (6 bases). V shed 5 bases and J shed 4 bases, with 20 bases lying between them. The germline CDR1 and CDR2 sequences are SEHNR and FQNEAQ (reference sequence). There are 16 residues in the CDR3. CDR3 sequence: CASSEALGTRIYGYTF. In DNA, the CDR3 is TGTGCCAGCAGCGAAGCCCTCGGGACACGGATCTATGGCTACACCTTC.

The chain links TRBV29-1 to TRBJ1-1; D not certain. The germline V gene has CDR1 SQVTM and CDR2 ANQGSEA. This CDR3 spans 11 amino acids. CDR3 sequence (DNA): TGCACCGGAGACGGTACGGCTGAAGCTTTCTTT. Its translation is CTGDGTAEAFF.

This chain joins TRBV7-2 and TRBJ1-3; D might be TRBD1 (5 bases). Looked up from germline, CDR1 is SGHTA and CDR2 is FQGNSA. V was clipped by 1 base and J by 2 bases, with 9 bases between them. This CDR3 has 15 amino acids. CDR3 bases: TGTGCCAGCAGCTTAGTGGGGGTAACTGGAAACACCATATATTTT. Protein product: CASSLVGVTGNTIYF.

The genes are TRBV5-6 and TRBJ1-2, with D perhaps matching TRBD1 (6 bases). Germline CDR1 and CDR2: SGHDT and YYEEEE. V lost 5 bases and J 8 bases, leaving 16 bases between the germline ends. The CDR3 sequence is 13 residues long. The CDR3 spells CASSSAGVRGYTF. The CDR3 region has the DNA TGTGCCAGCAGTTCAGCAGGGGTACGGGGCTACACCTTC.

The V gene is TRBV9, the J gene TRBJ1-3; D gene unclear. This CDR3 contains 15 residues. Between the trimmed V and J ends, which lost 0 bases and 0 bases, there was a span of 7 bases. Looked up from germline, CDR1 is SGDLS and CDR2 is YYNGEE. CDR3 DNA: TGTGCCAGCAGCGTAGGAGGCGGCTCTGGAAACACCATATATTTT. Its translation: CASSVGGGSGNTIYF. Combining the CDR3 with reference TRBV9 and TRBJ1-3 gives the whole variable domain DSGVTQTPKHLITATGQRVTLRCSPRSGDLSVYWYQQSLDQGLQFLIQYYNGEERAKGNILERFSAQQFPDLHSELNLSSLELGDSALYFCASSVGGGSGNTIYFGEGSWLTVV.

This rearrangement joins TRBV19 to TRBJ1-1, with unresolved D. Germline CDR1 reads LNHDA; CDR2 reads SQIVND (reference sequence). The CDR3 covers 17 residues. Deletions cut 2 bases from V and 0 bases from J, with 16 bases between. The chain's CDR3 is CASSISHRVRLNTEAFF. The DNA for the CDR3 is TGTGCCAGTAGTATATCCCACCGGGTCAGGTTGAACACTGAAGCTTTCTTT. The variable domain in full, with the rest retrieved from reference TRBV19 and TRBJ1-1, is DGGITQSPKYLFRKEGQNVTLSCEQNLNHDAMYWYRQDPGQGLRLIYYSQIVNDFQKGDIAEGYSVSREKKESFPLTVTSAQKNPTAFYLCASSISHRVRLNTEAFFGQGTRLTVV.

The chain carries TRBV19 and TRBJ1-3; D is possibly TRBD1 (5 bases). This CDR3 region has 17 residues. From germline, CDR1 is LNHDA and CDR2 SQIVND (reference sequence). The germline V and J ends were trimmed by 5 bases and 0 bases, with 17 bases remaining between them. CDR3 region: CASSPTSGGPSGNTIYF. The DNA of the CDR3 is TGTGCCAGTAGTCCGACTAGCGGGGGTCCCTCTGGAAACACCATATATTTT.

The genes are TRBV19 and TRBJ2-3; perhaps TRBD1 as D (5 bases). This CDR3 contains 13 residues. Germline CDR1 is LNHDA and CDR2 is SQIVND (reference sequence). Trimming left V 3 bases short and J 4 bases short, with 8 bases between. CDR3 coding DNA: TGTGCCAGTAGTATGGGGCTGGCAGATACGCAGTATTTT. Protein product: CASSMGLADTQYF.

V and J are TRBV9 and TRBJ2-7, with 10 bases aligning to TRBD1. From germline, CDR1 is SGDLS and CDR2 YYNGEE. V lost 3 bases, J lost 6 bases, and 6 bases stayed unmatched. The CDR3 contains 14 residues. This CDR3 reads CASSATGDRGEQYF. DNA of the CDR3: TGTGCCAGCAGCGCGACAGGGGACAGGGGCGAGCAGTACTTC.

V gene TRBV6-6 combines with J gene TRBJ1-4; tentatively, D is TRBD1 (6 bases). The ends were cut back, 6 bases at V and 3 bases at J, with 14 bases in the middle. Looked up from germline, CDR1 is MNHNY and CDR2 is SVGAGI (reference sequence). This CDR3 comprises 15 residues. CDR3 residues: CASSPQGWPNEKLFF. The CDR3 bases are TGTGCCAGCAGCCCGCAGGGGTGGCCTAATGAAAAACTGTTTTTT.

V usage is TRBV13 and J usage is TRBJ2-4; possibly TRBD2 for D (6 bases). The V end lost 5 bases, the J end lost 0 bases, and 23 bases lay between the germline ends. The CDR3 spans 19 residues. Germline CDR1 is PRHDT and CDR2 is FYEKMQ (reference sequence). CDR3 sequence: CASSPAGTGGLEAKNIQYF. In nucleotides, the CDR3 is TGTGCCAGCAGCCCCGCCGGGACTGGAGGGTTAGAAGCCAAAAACATTCAGTACTTC.

J is TRBJ1-2 and V is TRBV11-2; weak D call: TRBD1 (6 bases). Germline V lookup: CDR1 SGHAT, CDR2 FQNNGV. The CDR3 spans 14 residues. The V gene lost 8 bases and the J gene lost 7 bases, with 20 bases spanning the gap. In nucleotides, the CDR3 is TGTGCCAGCGCCCTGCGGGGGGGGGCGGGTGGCTACACCTTC. This gives the protein CASALRGGAGGYTF. The whole variable domain, remainder taken from reference TRBV11-2 and TRBJ1-2, is EAGVAQSPRYKIIEKRQSVAFWCNPISGHATLYWYQQILGQGPKLLIQFQNNGVVDDSQLPKDRFSAERLKGVDSTLKIQPAKLEDSAVYLCASALRGGAGGYTFGSGTRLTVV.

The genes are TRBV12-3 or TRBV12-4 and TRBJ1-4; no definite D call. The V gene lost 1 base and the J gene lost 4 bases, with 4 bases spanning the gap. The CDR3 covers 13 residues. The CDR3 is CASSLGGNEKLFF. The DNA for the CDR3 is TGTGCCAGCAGTTTAGGGGGTAATGAAAAACTGTTTTTT.

This chain links TRBV5-1 with TRBJ1-1; D might be TRBD1 (6 bases). Germline-derived CDR1 and CDR2 are SGHRS and YFSETQ. The CDR3 has 13 residues. The ends were cut back, 3 bases at V and 4 bases at J, with 10 bases in the middle. CDR3 sequence reads: CASSSTGTTEAFF. CDR3 DNA sequence: TGCGCCAGCAGCTCAACAGGGACCACTGAAGCTTTCTTT.

The CDR3 sequence is CASSPRHIQNEKLFF. CDR3 sequence (DNA): TGCGCCAGCAGCCCGCGTCACATCCAAAATGAAAAACTGTTTTTT. V and J are TRBV4-1 and TRBJ1-4; D ambiguous. CDR1 and CDR2 (germline): MGHRA, YSYEKL. The ends were cut back, 4 bases at V and 5 bases at J, with 14 bases in the middle. The CDR3 length is 15 residues.